This section outlines one T cell receptor beta chain sequence together with its context. These data originate in a study of control samples from healthy donors and cancer patients. The CDR3 is 14 residues long. Germline V gene sequence: CDR1 SNHLY, CDR2 FYNNEI. V was shortened by 3 bases and J by 7 bases, with 14 bases between the two germline ends. Measured with immunoSEQ multiplex PCR; TCRdb has only the in-frame clones, and not every one. Of about 89,000 clones listed, 70% to 90% were seen once; the top ten hold over 2%. Specimen: blood. The chain is built from TRBV2 and TRBJ2-3; D is unresolved. The sequence came from a woman between 40 and 55 years old in good health. This CDR3 reads CASSETLPPNTQYF. As DNA, the CDR3 is TGTGCCAGCAGTGAGACCCTCCCTCCCAATACGCAGTATTTT.